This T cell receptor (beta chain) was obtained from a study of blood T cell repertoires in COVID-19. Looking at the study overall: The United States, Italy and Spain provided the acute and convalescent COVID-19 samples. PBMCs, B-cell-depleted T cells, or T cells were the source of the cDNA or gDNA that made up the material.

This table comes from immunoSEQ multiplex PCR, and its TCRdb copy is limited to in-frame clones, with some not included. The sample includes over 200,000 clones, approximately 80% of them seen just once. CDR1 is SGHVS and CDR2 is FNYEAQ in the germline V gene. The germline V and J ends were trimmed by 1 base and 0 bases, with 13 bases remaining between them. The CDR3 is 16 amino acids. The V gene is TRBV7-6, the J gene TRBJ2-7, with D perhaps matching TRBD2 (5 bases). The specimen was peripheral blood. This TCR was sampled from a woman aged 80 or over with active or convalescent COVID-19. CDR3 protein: CASSLGTPRHSYEQYF. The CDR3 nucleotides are TGTGCCAGCAGCTTAGGGACTCCCCGACACTCCTACGAGCAGTACTTC.